The 20 T cell receptor beta chains below were found in one sample sequenced in a study of a mutant IDH1 vaccine in newly diagnosed glioma. The assay was immunoSEQ multiplex PCR, and TCRdb's table has in-frame clones only and misses some. The profile shows some 60,000 clones, about 80% of them singletons. Noted time point: week 11, during vaccination. In every dose of vaccine, 300 ug of mutant IDH1 20-mer peptide was given alongside topical imiquimod. Their specific antigens are unknown. The source material was PBMCs, sampled from a glioma patient whose treatment included an IDH1 peptide vaccine. These receptors all come from a man aged 50-60 years with glioma.

This chain connects TRBV5-6 to TRBJ2-1; unclear D gene. The CDR3 is made up of 17 amino acids. The V gene lost 1 base and the J gene lost 0 bases, with 14 bases spanning the gap. From germline, CDR1 is SGHDT and CDR2 YYEEEE. The CDR3 spells CASSLYSGLSSYNEQFF. The CDR3 nucleotides are TGTGCCAGCAGCTTGTATTCCGGATTGAGCTCCTACAATGAGCAGTTCTTC.

The chain carries TRBV15 and TRBJ2-1; 7 positions agree with TRBD2. Germline CDR1 reads LNHNV; CDR2 reads YYDKDF (reference sequence). V shed 0 bases and J 3 bases; nucleotides not matched to a gene: 8. This CDR3 contains 17 residues. CDR3 in amino acids: CATSRDLRLADYNEQFF. CDR3 bases: TGTGCCACCAGCAGAGATCTGAGACTAGCCGACTACAATGAGCAGTTCTTC. The whole variable domain, remainder taken from reference TRBV15 and TRBJ2-1, is DAMVIQNPRYQVTQFGKPVTLSCSQTLNHNVMYWYQQKSSQAPKLLFHYYDKDFNNEADTPDNFQSRRPNTSFCFLDIRSPGLGDTAMYLCATSRDLRLADYNEQFFGPGTRLTVL.

This chain uses TRBV7-3 with TRBJ2-6; D unclear. In germline, CDR1 is SGHTA, CDR2 FQGTGA. V lost 5 bases and J lost 1, with 9 bases in between. The CDR3 runs to 15 residues. As DNA, the CDR3 is TGTGCCAGCAGCCATACAGTTTCTGGGGCCAACGTCCTGACTTTC. It is translated as CASSHTVSGANVLTF.

The chain combines TRBV19 with TRBJ2-4; no reliable D call. The CDR3 covers 14 residues. Trimming removed 6 bases at V and 7 bases at J, with 16 bases between. CDR1 LNHDA and CDR2 SQIVND come from the germline V gene (reference sequence). The CDR3 protein is CASSKDPAGNIQYF. The DNA for the CDR3 is TGTGCCAGTAGCAAGGATCCCGCTGGGAACATTCAGTACTTC.

This chain uses TRBV7-9 with TRBJ1-2, with D tentatively TRBD1 (6 bases). The CDR3 covers 14 residues. From germline, CDR1 is SEHNR and CDR2 FQNEAQ (reference sequence). Trimming removed 4 bases at V and 8 bases at J, with 17 bases between. CDR3 loop: CASSWGPDTGGYTF. The CDR3 bases are TGTGCCAGCAGCTGGGGGCCCGACACGGGCGGCTACACCTTC.

This chain links TRBV7-6 with TRBJ2-5, with a tentative D call TRBD2 (5 bases). Trimming took 4 bases from V and 5 from J, leaving 11 bases between them. This CDR3 is 13 amino acids long. Germline lookup yields CDR1 SGHVS and CDR2 FNYEAQ. As DNA, the CDR3 is TGTGCCAGCAGCTCGAGGGAGTACGAGACCCAGTACTTC. Protein sequence: CASSSREYETQYF.

This chain uses TRBV15 with TRBJ1-2, with a weak D call TRBD1 (5 bases). The germline V gene encodes CDR1 LNHNV and CDR2 YYDKDF (reference sequence). The CDR3 is made up of 13 amino acids. V lost 3 bases and J 8 bases, leaving 13 bases between the germline ends. In nucleotides, the CDR3 is TGTGCCACCAGCAGGCAGGCGGGGGAAGGCTACACCTTC. Its translation is CATSRQAGEGYTF. The complete variable domain, with remaining parts taken from reference TRBV15 and TRBJ1-2, reads DAMVIQNPRYQVTQFGKPVTLSCSQTLNHNVMYWYQQKSSQAPKLLFHYYDKDFNNEADTPDNFQSRRPNTSFCFLDIRSPGLGDTAMYLCATSRQAGEGYTFGSGTRLTVV.

For the CDR3, the DNA is TGTGCCAGCAGCTTTAATAGCGGGAGAATGGTCAATGAGCAGTTCTTC. Amino acid sequence: CASSFNSGRMVNEQFF. This chain joins TRBV7-9 and TRBJ2-1; TRBD2 matches 9 bases. V lost 3 bases to trimming and J lost 6 bases; unmatched junction nucleotides: 9. The CDR3 totals 16 residues. CDR1 is SEHNR, CDR2 FQNEAQ, per germline (reference sequence).

There are a few counts of this clone. This chain joins TRBV19 and TRBJ1-5, with D possibly being TRBD1 (5 bases). CDR3 length: 13 amino acids. Trimming removed 11 bases from V and 0 bases from J, with 11 bases in between. Germline V CDR1 and CDR2: LNHDA, SQIVND (reference sequence). Here the CDR3 DNA reads TGTGCCGGGGCGGTGGATAGCAATCAGCCCCAGCATTTT. Translated: CAGAVDSNQPQHF.

The gene calls are TRBV11-2 and TRBJ1-1; D perhaps matches TRBD1 (6 bases). Trimming shortened V by 3 bases and J by 10 bases, and 21 bases separated the two germline ends. Germline CDR1 is SGHAT and CDR2 is FQNNGV. CDR3 length equals 15 residues. CDR3 region: CASSFSWTVGLRAFF. In nucleotides, the CDR3 is TGTGCCAGCAGCTTTAGTTGGACAGTAGGGTTGCGAGCTTTCTTT. Full variable domain (remainder filled in from reference TRBV11-2 and TRBJ1-1): EAGVAQSPRYKIIEKRQSVAFWCNPISGHATLYWYQQILGQGPKLLIQFQNNGVVDDSQLPKDRFSAERLKGVDSTLKIQPAKLEDSAVYLCASSFSWTVGLRAFFGQGTRLTVV.

The chain is built from TRBV29-1 and TRBJ1-4; no firm D call. Looked up from germline, CDR1 is SQVTM and CDR2 is ANQGSEA. The length of the CDR3 is 13 residues. V lost 4 bases, J lost 4 bases, and 10 bases lay in between. The CDR3 spells CSVGGPDNEKLFF. CDR3 bases: TGCAGCGTTGGAGGGCCAGATAATGAAAAACTGTTTTTT. Supplemented by reference TRBV29-1 and TRBJ1-4, the full variable domain reads SAVISQKPSRDICQRGTSLTIQCQVDSQVTMMFWYRQQPGQSLTLIATANQGSEATYESGFVIDKFPISRPNLTFSTLTVSNMSPEDSSIYLCSVGGPDNEKLFFGSGTQLSVL.

This clone was seen a handful of times. The chain combines TRBV19 with TRBJ1-1, with TRBD1 as a possible D gene (5 bases). The V and J ends lost 8 bases and 6 bases respectively, with 19 bases between them. The CDR3 is 14 amino acids. CDR1 is LNHDA, CDR2 SQIVND, per germline (reference sequence). In DNA, the CDR3 is TGTGCCAGTCATAAGAGCGGGGGAAGGGCTGAAGCTTTCTTT. This encodes CASHKSGGRAEAFF.

The chain has TRBV28 and TRBJ1-2, with unresolved D. The CDR3 consists of 13 residues. The V gene lost 3 bases and the J gene lost 2 bases, with 7 bases spanning the gap. The germline V gene encodes CDR1 MDHEN and CDR2 SYDVKM. For the CDR3, the DNA is TGTGCCAGCAGTTTTCGTCAGAACTATGGCTACACCTTC. Translated: CASSFRQNYGYTF.

This chain's CDR3 is CASSIEGVNEKLFF. Written as DNA, the CDR3 is TGTGCCAGTAGTATTGAGGGGGTTAATGAAAAACTGTTTTTT. The rearrangement links TRBV19 to TRBJ1-4; D possibly corresponds to TRBD1 (6 bases). Germline CDR1 is LNHDA and CDR2 is SQIVND (reference sequence). The CDR3 length is 14 residues. The ends were cut back, 3 bases at V and 4 bases at J, with 9 bases in the middle.

V and J are TRBV7-2 and TRBJ2-7, with D possibly matching TRBD2 (5 bases). The germline gives CDR1 SGHTA, CDR2 FQGNSA. This CDR3 is 14 amino acids long. Trimming removed 4 bases from V and 2 bases from J, with 12 bases in between. Written as DNA, the CDR3 is TGTGCCAGCAGCTCCTTCTCGGGAACCTACGAGCAGTACTTC. Its translation: CASSSFSGTYEQYF. Full variable domain (outside the CDR3, taken from reference TRBV7-2 and TRBJ2-7): GAGVSQSPSNKVTEKGKDVELRCDPISGHTALYWYRQSLGQGLEFLIYFQGNSAPDKSGLPSDRFSAERTGGSVSTLTIQRTQQEDSAVYLCASSSFSGTYEQYFGPGTRLTVT.

V and J are TRBV5-6 and TRBJ2-2; 14 bases line up with TRBD2. Germline V gene lookup returns CDR1 SGHDT and CDR2 YYEEEE. V dropped 5 bases and J dropped 5; count of bases not matched to a gene: 5. The CDR3 runs to 16 residues. CDR3 bases: TGTGCCAGCAGTTCGGGACTAGCGGGAGTAACCGGGGAGCTGTTTTTT. It codes for CASSSGLAGVTGELFF. The complete variable domain, with remaining parts taken from reference TRBV5-6 and TRBJ2-2, reads DAGVTQSPTHLIKTRGQQVTLRCSPKSGHDTVSWYQQALGQGPQFIFQYYEEEERQRGNFPDRFSGHQFPNYSSELNVNALLLGDSALYLCASSSGLAGVTGELFFGEGSRLTVL.

This clone appeared a few times. V is TRBV28 and J is TRBJ1-5; D gene unclear. The CDR3 extends over 15 amino acids. Trimming took 1 base from V and 2 from J, leaving 9 bases between them. Germline lookup yields CDR1 MDHEN and CDR2 SYDVKM. CDR3 DNA: TGTGCCAGCAGTTTATCGGGTATGGGCAATCAGCCCCAGCATTTT. Encoded protein: CASSLSGMGNQPQHF.

The genes are TRBV27 and TRBJ2-1; D remains ambiguous. This CDR3 has 17 residues. The germline CDR1 and CDR2 sequences are MNHEY and SMNVEV (reference sequence). V was trimmed by 8 bases and J by 9 bases, leaving 29 bases between them. Written as DNA, the CDR3 is TGTGCCAGCCAGCATTGGAGTCTAGATTCGCACGCAGGTGAGCAGTTCTTC. Protein: CASQHWSLDSHAGEQFF.

The chain has TRBV27 and TRBJ1-5; D might be TRBD1 (5 bases). The V gene's germline CDR1 is MNHEY and CDR2 SMNVEV (reference sequence). The CDR3 is made up of 13 amino acids. Trimming shortened V by 6 bases and J by 4 bases, and 10 bases separated the two germline ends. The CDR3 sequence is CASRRGGNQPQHF. DNA of the CDR3: TGTGCCAGCAGGCGCGGGGGGAATCAGCCCCAGCATTTT.

V is TRBV6-5 and J is TRBJ1-1; maybe TRBD1 (6 bases). V was pared by 5 bases and J by 12 bases, with 13 bases between. The CDR3 length is 11 residues. Germline CDR1 reads MNHEY; CDR2 reads SVGAGI. The CDR3 bases are TGTGCCAGCAGTAACAGGGTGGAAACTTTCTTT. Protein: CASSNRVETFF.